The 12 T cell receptor beta chains listed next were all sequenced from one sample in a study of blood T cell repertoires in COVID-19. Assay: immunoSEQ multiplex PCR; the TCRdb copy retains only in-frame clones and omits some. Of about 360,000 clones listed, approximately 86% are singletons. Material for sequencing was peripheral blood. The receptors derive from a woman aged 55-70 years with COVID-19, enrolled during active disease.

The V and J genes are TRBV7-9 and TRBJ1-3; D is unclear. Germline loops: CDR1 SEHNR, CDR2 FQNEAQ (reference sequence). V was trimmed by 0 bases and J by 0 bases, leaving 3 bases between them. The CDR3 is 14 amino acids. CDR3 loop: CASSLAASGNTIYF. The CDR3 nucleotides read TGTGCCAGCAGCTTAGCGGCCTCTGGAAACACCATATATTTT. Complete variable domain (other parts from reference TRBV7-9 and TRBJ1-3): DTGVSQNPRHKITKRGQNVTFRCDPISEHNRLYWYRQTLGQGPEFLTYFQNEAQLEKSRLLSDRFSAERPKGSFSTLEIQRTEQGDSAMYLCASSLAASGNTIYFGEGSWLTVV.

The chain combines TRBV7-3 with TRBJ2-1; TRBD2 aligns across 12 bases. The germline gives CDR1 SGHTA, CDR2 FQGTGA. With 0 bases clipped from V and 12 bases from J, the junction kept 6 bases outside the gene matches. The CDR3 covers 15 residues. CDR3 bases: TGTGCCAGCAGCTTAACCACGCTAGCGGGGGGGCCGCAGTTCTTC. Translation gives CASSLTTLAGGPQFF.

V gene TRBV9 combines with J gene TRBJ2-1; the D is unclear. From germline, CDR1 is SGDLS and CDR2 YYNGEE. The CDR3 sequence is 14 residues long. Trimming left V 0 bases short and J 4 bases short, with 8 bases between. The CDR3 coding sequence is TGTGCCAGCAGCGTAGACTCGGTTTACAATGAGCAGTTCTTC. This encodes CASSVDSVYNEQFF.

Remarks on this clone: Other DNA sequences from this sample encode an identical CDR3 as well. The rearrangement joins TRBV7-9 to TRBJ2-2; a weak D match, TRBD2 (5 bases). There are 15 residues in the CDR3. V shed 5 bases and J shed 0 bases, with 10 bases lying between them. Germline lookup yields CDR1 SEHNR and CDR2 FQNEAQ (reference sequence). CDR3 nucleotides: TGTGCCAGCAGCCCCCGGGGAACGAACACCGGGGAGCTGTTTTTT. Protein product: CASSPRGTNTGELFF.

This chain connects TRBV29-1 to TRBJ1-4; D is perhaps TRBD1 (5 bases). Germline V gene data show CDR1 as SQVTM and CDR2 as ANQGSEA. V was cut by 4 bases and J by 3 bases, with 9 bases left in between. The CDR3 extends over 13 amino acids. CDR3 protein: CSVAGIANEKLFF. The CDR3 region has the DNA TGCAGCGTTGCAGGGATAGCTAATGAAAAACTGTTTTTT.

The chain links TRBV5-4 to TRBJ2-1; 11 positions match TRBD2. Looked up from germline, CDR1 is SGHNT and CDR2 is YYREEE (reference sequence). Trimming cost V 3 bases and J 5 bases; bases outside gene matches: 4. The CDR3 runs 15 residues. The CDR3 is CASSSYSGGDNEQFF. The CDR3 coding sequence is TGTGCCAGCAGCTCCTATAGCGGGGGGGACAATGAGCAGTTCTTC.

The chain couples TRBV9 to TRBJ1-2, with 11 bases matching TRBD1. CDR3 length equals 16 residues. Per the germline V gene, CDR1 is SGDLS and CDR2 is YYNGEE. V lost 3 bases, J lost 3 bases, and 7 bases stayed unmatched. CDR3 loop: CASSAHPGQGDYGYTF. The CDR3 nucleotides read TGTGCCAGCAGCGCCCACCCGGGACAGGGGGACTATGGCTACACCTTC.

The rearrangement links TRBV10-3 to TRBJ2-5; weak D call: TRBD2 (6 bases). Between the trimmed V and J ends, which lost 3 bases and 5 bases, there was a span of 22 bases. Per the germline V gene, CDR1 is ENHRY and CDR2 is SYGVKD. The CDR3 covers 17 residues. The CDR3 coding sequence is TGTGCCATCAGTGATGTTGTTCGGAGGGTTGGGGTCGAGACCCAGTACTTC. Its translation is CAISDVVRRVGVETQYF.

The chain is built from TRBV7-2 and TRBJ1-1, with D unresolved. Trimming removed 3 bases at V and 3 bases at J, with 11 bases between. The CDR3 consists of 14 residues. The germline CDR1 and CDR2 sequences are SGHTA and FQGNSA. Here the CDR3 DNA reads TGTGCCAGCAGCTTCTGGAGTGGTGACACTGAAGCTTTCTTT. Its translation: CASSFWSGDTEAFF. The variable domain in full, completed from reference TRBV7-2 and TRBJ1-1, reads GAGVSQSPSNKVTEKGKDVELRCDPISGHTALYWYRQSLGQGLEFLIYFQGNSAPDKSGLPSDRFSAERTGGSVSTLTIQRTQQEDSAVYLCASSFWSGDTEAFFGQGTRLTVV.

CDR3: CAITGLAGINYEQYF. CDR3 nucleotide sequence: TGTGCCATCACGGGACTAGCGGGGATAAACTACGAGCAGTACTTC. The V gene is TRBV10-3, the J gene TRBJ2-7; 13 bases fit TRBD2. The germline V gene has CDR1 ENHRY and CDR2 SYGVKD. CDR3 length equals 15 residues. The V segment lost 7 bases and the J segment 3 bases; nucleotides outside the gene matches: 6.

V usage is TRBV5-5 and J usage is TRBJ2-5; no clear D gene. The CDR3 covers 14 residues. Germline V gives CDR1 SGHKS, CDR2 YYEKEE (reference sequence). V lost 5 bases and J 0 bases, leaving 11 bases between the germline ends. The CDR3 spells CASRPVRYQETQYF. The CDR3 DNA is TGTGCCAGCAGACCCGTACGGTACCAAGAGACCCAGTACTTC.

The J gene is TRBJ1-2, the V gene TRBV6-4; 8 bases agree with TRBD1. V lost 4 bases to trimming and J lost 8 bases; unmatched junction nucleotides: 12. CDR3 length equals 15 residues. The germline CDR1 and CDR2 sequences are MRHNA and SNTAGT. The CDR3 is CASSATTGGFRGYTF. The CDR3 nucleotides are TGTGCCAGCAGTGCAACTACAGGGGGATTTCGCGGCTACACCTTC.